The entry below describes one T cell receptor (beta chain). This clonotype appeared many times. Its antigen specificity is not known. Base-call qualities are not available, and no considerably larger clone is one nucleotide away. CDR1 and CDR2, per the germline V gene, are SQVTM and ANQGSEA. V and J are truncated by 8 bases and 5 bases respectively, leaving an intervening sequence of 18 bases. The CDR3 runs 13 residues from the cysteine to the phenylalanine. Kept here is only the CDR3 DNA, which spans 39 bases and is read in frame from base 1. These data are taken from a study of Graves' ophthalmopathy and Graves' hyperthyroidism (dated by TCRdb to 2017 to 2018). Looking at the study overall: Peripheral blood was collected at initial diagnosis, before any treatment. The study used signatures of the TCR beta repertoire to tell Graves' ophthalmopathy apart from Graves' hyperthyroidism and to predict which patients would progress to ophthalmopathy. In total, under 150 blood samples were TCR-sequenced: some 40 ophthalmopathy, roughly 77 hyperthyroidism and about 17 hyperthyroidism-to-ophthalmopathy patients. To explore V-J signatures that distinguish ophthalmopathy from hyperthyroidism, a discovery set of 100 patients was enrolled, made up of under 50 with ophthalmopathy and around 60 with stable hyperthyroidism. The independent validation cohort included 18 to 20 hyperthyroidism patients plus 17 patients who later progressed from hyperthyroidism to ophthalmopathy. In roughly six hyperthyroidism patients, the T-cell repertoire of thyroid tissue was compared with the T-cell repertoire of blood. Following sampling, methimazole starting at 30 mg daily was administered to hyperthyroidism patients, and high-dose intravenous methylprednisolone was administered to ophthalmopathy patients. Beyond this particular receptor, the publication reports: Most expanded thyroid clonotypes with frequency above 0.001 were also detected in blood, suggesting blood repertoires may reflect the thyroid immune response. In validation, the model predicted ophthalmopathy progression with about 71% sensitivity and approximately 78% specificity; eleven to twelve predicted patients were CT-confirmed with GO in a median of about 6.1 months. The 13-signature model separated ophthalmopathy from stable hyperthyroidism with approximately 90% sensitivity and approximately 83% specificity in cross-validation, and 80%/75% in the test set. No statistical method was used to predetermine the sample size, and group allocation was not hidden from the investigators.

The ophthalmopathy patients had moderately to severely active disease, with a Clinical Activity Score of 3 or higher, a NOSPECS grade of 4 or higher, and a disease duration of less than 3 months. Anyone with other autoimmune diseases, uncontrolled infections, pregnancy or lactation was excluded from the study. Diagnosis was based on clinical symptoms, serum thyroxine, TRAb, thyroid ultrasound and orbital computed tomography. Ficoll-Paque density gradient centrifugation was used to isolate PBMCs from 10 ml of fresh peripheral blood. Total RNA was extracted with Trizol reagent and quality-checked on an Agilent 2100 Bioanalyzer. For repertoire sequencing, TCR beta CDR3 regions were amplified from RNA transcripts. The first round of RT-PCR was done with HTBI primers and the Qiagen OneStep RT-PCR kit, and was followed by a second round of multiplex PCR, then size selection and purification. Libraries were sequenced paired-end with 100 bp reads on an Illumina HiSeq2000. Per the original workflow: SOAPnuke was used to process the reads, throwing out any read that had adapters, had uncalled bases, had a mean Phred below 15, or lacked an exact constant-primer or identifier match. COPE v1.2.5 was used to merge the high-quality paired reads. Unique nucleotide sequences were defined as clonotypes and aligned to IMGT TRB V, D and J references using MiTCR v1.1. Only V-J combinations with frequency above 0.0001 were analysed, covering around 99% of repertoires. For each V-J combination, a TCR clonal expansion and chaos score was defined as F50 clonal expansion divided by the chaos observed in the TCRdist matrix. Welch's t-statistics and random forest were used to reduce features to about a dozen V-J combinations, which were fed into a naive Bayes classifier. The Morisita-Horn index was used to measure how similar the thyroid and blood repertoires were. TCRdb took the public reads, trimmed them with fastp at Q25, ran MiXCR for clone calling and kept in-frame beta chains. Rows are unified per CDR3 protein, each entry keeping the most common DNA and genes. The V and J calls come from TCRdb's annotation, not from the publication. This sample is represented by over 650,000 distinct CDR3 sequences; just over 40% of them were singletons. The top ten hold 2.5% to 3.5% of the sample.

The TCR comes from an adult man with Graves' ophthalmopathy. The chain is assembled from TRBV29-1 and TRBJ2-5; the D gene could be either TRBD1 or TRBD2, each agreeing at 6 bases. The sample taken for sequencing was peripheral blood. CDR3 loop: CSTMTGGLETQYF. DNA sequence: TGCAGCACGATGACTGGGGGGCTGGAGACCCAGTACTTC.